This entry lists 18 T cell receptor beta chains sequenced from one sample in a study of T-cell memory formation after mild COVID-19. Each CDR3 protein is one row after TCRdb ran MiXCR on the 5' RACE reads. The table records nearly 350,000 distinct CDR3 sequences, 10% to 15% of them present only once. Specimen: PBMCs or a T cell subset sorted from them (not recorded which). These receptor sequences come from a man between 18 and 29 years old who had mild COVID-19 (a few samples of this study predate the infection). Cell type and time point are not known.

The chain carries TRBV2 and TRBJ2-1, with TRBD2 identical over 10 bases. This CDR3 contains 16 residues. Germline CDR1 and CDR2: SNHLY and FYNNEI. V trimming: 3 bases; J trimming: 4 bases; junction bases outside the gene matches: 6. The CDR3 sequence: CASSDPVAGGYNEQFF. CDR3 nucleotide sequence: TGTGCCAGCAGTGATCCTGTAGCGGGGGGTTACAATGAGCAGTTCTTC. Combining the CDR3 with reference TRBV2 and TRBJ2-1 gives the whole variable domain EPEVTQTPSHQVTQMGQEVILRCVPISNHLYFYWYRQILGQKVEFLVSFYNNEISEKSEIFDDQFSVERPDGSNFTLKIRSTKLEDSAMYFCASSDPVAGGYNEQFFGPGTRLTVL.

This clonotype was observed a few times. The V gene is TRBV6-5, the J gene TRBJ1-1, with 12 positions matching TRBD1. The CDR3 covers 14 residues. Germline CDR1 is MNHEY and CDR2 is SVGAGI. The ends lost 2 bases at V and 10 bases at J; junction bases unmatched: 5. CDR3 nucleotide sequence: TGTGCCAGCAGTTACGGGACAGGGGGCGCAGGAGCTTTCTTT. It specifies CASSYGTGGAGAFF.

This clonotype appeared many times. V usage is TRBV5-1 and J usage is TRBJ2-3, with a weak D call TRBD2 (5 bases). V lost 1 base and J 2 bases, leaving 8 bases between the germline ends. CDR3 length: 14 amino acids. The germline V gene encodes CDR1 SGHRS and CDR2 YFSETQ. Written as DNA, the CDR3 is TGCGCCAGCAGCTTGCGGACTGACACAGATACGCAGTATTTT. Its protein is CASSLRTDTDTQYF.

There are a few counts of this clonotype. The chain couples TRBV11-2 to TRBJ1-1, with 10 bases fitting TRBD1. Per germline, CDR1 SGHAT and CDR2 FQNNGV. V lost 4 bases to trimming and J lost 5 bases; unmatched junction nucleotides: 10. The CDR3 contains 16 residues. The CDR3 sequence is CASSYNRQGAETEAFF. The CDR3, as DNA: TGTGCCAGCAGCTATAACAGACAGGGGGCTGAGACTGAAGCTTTCTTT.

The chain is built from TRBV7-8 and TRBJ2-2; D gene unclear. CDR1 is SGHVS and CDR2 is FQNEAQ in the germline V gene. CDR3 size: 17 residues. V gave up 5 bases and J gave up 6 bases, with 22 bases separating them. For the CDR3, the DNA is TGTGCCAGCAGCCCCCCCCGGGCGGACCGATCCTCCGGGGAGCTGTTTTTT. Amino acids: CASSPPRADRSSGELFF.

Regarding this clonotype: The junction differs from germline at one of its ends, possibly a read error. V and J are TRBV2 and TRBJ1-5, with a possible D match to TRBD1 (5 bases). This CDR3 comprises 14 residues. CDR1 SNHLY and CDR2 FYNNEI come from the germline V gene. The CDR3 DNA reads TGTGCCAGCGGGACTTTCGCTGGCAATCAGACCCAGCATTTT. Translated: CASGTFAGNQTQHF.

The V gene is TRBV6-1, the J gene TRBJ2-6; unclear D gene. From germline, CDR1 is MNHNS and CDR2 SASEGT. V lost 4 bases, J lost 0 bases, and 10 bases lay in between. CDR3 length: 16 amino acids. The CDR3 region is CASSGRPRSGANVLTF. The CDR3 DNA is TGTGCCAGCAGTGGAAGACCGCGCTCTGGGGCCAACGTCCTGACTTTC.

The chain employs TRBV4-2 and TRBJ2-5, with D hard to call. Germline lookup yields CDR1 LGHNA and CDR2 YNFKEQ. The CDR3 contains 15 residues. Trimming took off 4 bases at V and 1 base at J, with 13 bases between the two ends. CDR3 nucleotides: TGTGCCAGCAGCCCCCTATCCGGCGCCCAAGAGACCCAGTACTTC. It encodes CASSPLSGAQETQYF.

This rearrangement joins TRBV7-2 to TRBJ2-1; D not certain. CDR3 length equals 12 residues. The ends were cut back, 0 bases at V and 8 bases at J, with 5 bases in the middle. Germline CDR1 and CDR2: SGHTA and FQGNSA. CDR3 protein: CASSLALDEQFF. In nucleotides, the CDR3 is TGTGCCAGCAGCTTAGCGCTGGATGAGCAGTTCTTC.

This clonotype has more than one count but fewer than ten. The chain uses TRBV7-2 and TRBJ2-1, with 8 bases identical to TRBD2. Germline-derived CDR1 and CDR2 are SGHTA and FQGNSA. V dropped 8 bases and J dropped 0; count of bases not matched to a gene: 15. This CDR3 spans 18 amino acids. CDR3 sequence reads: CASGLGPAGVSSYNEQFF. The CDR3, as DNA: TGTGCCAGCGGACTAGGGCCAGCGGGGGTCAGCTCCTACAATGAGCAGTTCTTC.

V gene TRBV5-6 combines with J gene TRBJ2-7; D is unclear. CDR1 and CDR2 (germline): SGHDT, YYEEEE. The CDR3 has 13 amino acids. V was trimmed by 6 bases and J by 2 bases, leaving 12 bases between them. CDR3 in DNA: TGTGCCAGCACCAGGACGGCTACCTACGAGCAGTACGTC. It codes for CASTRTATYEQYV.

J is TRBJ2-5 and V is TRBV4-3; 13 bases are shared with TRBD2. In germline, CDR1 is LGHNA, CDR2 YSLEER. V was pared by 4 bases and J by 4 bases, with 3 bases of the junction left unmatched. This CDR3 is built from 15 residues. The CDR3 nucleotides are TGCGCCAGCAGCCGAGGGACTAGCGGGGCAGAGACCCAGTACTTC. Amino acids: CASSRGTSGAETQYF.

This clonotype occurred a few times. The V gene is TRBV7-2, the J gene TRBJ1-1, with D possibly being TRBD1 (5 bases). V lost 4 bases, J lost 6 bases, and 12 bases lay in between. This CDR3 has 13 residues. Germline V gives CDR1 SGHTA, CDR2 FQGNSA. Here the CDR3 DNA reads TGTGCCAGCAGCTGGGGGGGGGGATCTGAAGCTTTCTTT. It translates to CASSWGGGSEAFF.

This rearrangement joins TRBV5-1 to TRBJ2-2, with D perhaps given as TRBD1 or TRBD2 (6 bases each). The V end lost 0 bases, the J end lost 4 bases, and 10 bases lay between the germline ends. Germline V gene data show CDR1 as SGHRS and CDR2 as YFSETQ. CDR3 length: 15 amino acids. The CDR3 region is CASSLVGGGTGELFF. The CDR3 coding sequence is TGCGCCAGCAGCTTGGTCGGGGGCGGCACCGGGGAGCTGTTTTTT.

This clonotype was observed a handful of times. The genes are TRBV7-2 and TRBJ1-3; maybe TRBD1 (6 bases). The CDR3 sequence is 16 residues long. Deletions cut 1 base from V and 2 bases from J, with 12 bases between. In germline, CDR1 is SGHTA, CDR2 FQGNSA. This CDR3 is CASSLVAGATGNTIYF. The CDR3 DNA reads as TGTGCCAGCAGCTTAGTGGCAGGGGCCACTGGAAACACCATATATTTT.

The CDR3 nucleotides are TGTGCCAGCAGTAACCCGAATTCACCCCTCCACTTT. It specifies CASSNPNSPLHF. V gene TRBV6-5 combines with J gene TRBJ1-6; D gene ambiguous. Trimming stripped 5 bases from V and 7 bases from J, with 6 bases between. The CDR3 runs 12 residues. Germline V gene sequence: CDR1 MNHEY, CDR2 SVGAGI.

V and J are TRBV4-2 and TRBJ2-3; weak D call: TRBD2 (5 bases). In germline, CDR1 is LGHNA, CDR2 YNFKEQ. Deletions cut 1 base from V and 6 bases from J, with 8 bases between. The CDR3 extends over 13 amino acids. The DNA of the CDR3 is TGTGCCAGCAGCCAAGTTGGGGAGGATACGCAGTATTTT. It yields the protein CASSQVGEDTQYF.

The chain employs TRBV7-6 and TRBJ1-2; D not certain. The germline CDR1 and CDR2 sequences are SGHVS and FNYEAQ. There are 14 residues in the CDR3. The V gene lost 5 bases and the J gene lost 0 bases, with 10 bases spanning the gap. The CDR3, as DNA: TGTGCCAGCAGCCCGGTGAGGACTAACTATGGCTACACCTTC. Encoded protein: CASSPVRTNYGYTF. Looking up the rest from reference TRBV7-6 and TRBJ1-2 gives the full variable domain: GAGVSQSPRYKVTKRGQDVALRCDPISGHVSLYWYRQALGQGPEFLTYFNYEAQQDKSGLPNDRFSAERPEGSISTLTIQRTEQRDSAMYRCASSPVRTNYGYTFGSGTRLTVV.